Given below is one T cell receptor beta chain in context. This entry comes from a study of blood T cell repertoires in COVID-19. This CDR3 region has 15 residues. Germline CDR1 SGHNT, CDR2 YENEEA. The junction had 9 bases not matched to a gene; V was cut back by 5 bases and J by 4 bases. The assay was immunoSEQ multiplex PCR, and TCRdb's table has in-frame clones only and misses some. The sample records more than 85,000 clones, about 80% being singletons. The J gene is TRBJ1-1, the V gene TRBV11-3; 8 bases agree with TRBD1. Sequenced sample: peripheral blood. The receptor's source is a man aged 55 to 70 with acute or convalescent COVID-19. The CDR3 here is CASSVQGARGTEAFF. For the CDR3, the DNA is TGTGCCAGCAGCGTCCAGGGGGCGCGGGGCACTGAAGCTTTCTTT. The whole variable domain, filled in from reference TRBV11-3 and TRBJ1-1, reads EAGVVQSPRYKIIEKKQPVAFWCNPISGHNTLYWYLQNLGQGPELLIRYENEEAVDDSQLPKDRFSAERLKGVDSTLKIQPAELGDSAVYLCASSVQGARGTEAFFGQGTRLTVV.